This T cell receptor (beta chain) came from a study of cytomegalovirus exposure and HLA in healthy donors. Overall study: Among around 170 million T cells, an earlier analysis found roughly 120 million unique TCR beta sequences. Of the donors genotyped, 398 in all, around 76% fell in the Caucasian-associated ancestry cluster. Study outcomes and limitations: A later analysis linked a missense DCLRE1C variant to TCR beta V- and J-gene trimming. Accurate prediction of HLA-A and HLA-B alleles (for most subjects) was reportedly achieved from TCR beta sequences.

PCR used 60 Vbeta primers and 13 Jbeta primers. The repertoire was sequenced with immunoSEQ multiplex PCR; TCRdb's copy has only in-frame clones and lacks some. This table holds more than 90,000 clones, 65% found once. The V and J ends lost 3 bases and 4 bases, in that order; junction bases with no gene match: 13. The CDR3 consists of 17 residues. From germline, CDR1 is GTSNPN and CDR2 SVGIG (reference sequence). With respect to this clone: Its antigen is unknown. Other DNA sequences in the same sample also yield this CDR3.

This sequence joins TRBV30 and TRBJ1-1, with 11 nucleotides matching TRBD1. The sample taken for sequencing was PBMCs. The TCR originated in a boy aged 5-17 years in good health and CMV-seropositive. The CDR3 loop reads CAWRGGTGGAKGTEAFF. Written as DNA, the CDR3 is TGTGCCTGGAGGGGTGGGACAGGGGGTGCGAAGGGCACTGAAGCTTTCTTT.